The 22 T cell receptor beta chains given below trace back to one sample, sequenced in a study of post-analysis software for immune sequencing data. Prepared libraries of TCR beta cDNA carried unique molecular identifiers. TCRdb re-called the PCR reads through MiXCR, storing one row per CDR3 protein. The table shows about 820,000 distinct CDR3 sequences, with about 57% occurring only once. Regarding the study as a whole: About five TRBV segments were more frequent in patients than controls; TRBV5-6, TRBV5-1 and TRBV20-1 belonged to this group.

These receptors have no identified antigens. The material sequenced was blood. The receptors were sampled from a girl between 10 and 17 years old with multiple sclerosis.

The table lists this clonotype with a few counts. This chain links TRBV6-6 with TRBJ2-7; the match to TRBD1 covers 9 bases. The trim removed 4 bases at V and 6 bases at J, leaving 7 bases unmatched. CDR1 is MNHNY and CDR2 is SVGAGI in the germline V gene (reference sequence). The CDR3 contains 14 residues. The DNA for the CDR3 is TGTGCCAGCAGTTCCGGGACAGGGATCTCCGAGCAGTACTTC. The encoded protein is CASSSGTGISEQYF.

The chain couples TRBV6-2 or TRBV6-3 to TRBJ2-1; 7 nucleotides match TRBD2. Trimming removed 5 bases from V and 3 bases from J; junction bases left unmatched: 7. The CDR3 covers 15 residues. Germline lookup yields CDR1 MNHEY and CDR2 SVGEGT. The chain's CDR3 is CASSRPGLLYNEQFF. As DNA, the CDR3 is TGTGCCAGCAGTCGTCCGGGACTACTCTACAATGAGCAGTTCTTC.

The V and J genes are TRBV3-1 and TRBJ1-5, with unresolved D. The V gene's germline CDR1 is LGHDT and CDR2 YNNKEL (reference sequence). V was shortened by 1 base and J by 5 bases, with 3 bases between the two germline ends. The CDR3 consists of 12 residues. CDR3 loop: CASSQGDQPQHF. The CDR3 coding sequence is TGTGCCAGCAGCCAAGGGGATCAGCCCCAGCATTTT.

V usage is TRBV7-3 and J usage is TRBJ2-4; D call uncertain. CDR3 length: 15 amino acids. Deletions cut 1 base from V and 13 bases from J, with 20 bases between. Germline-derived CDR1 and CDR2 are SGHTA and FQGTGA. Here the CDR3 DNA reads TGTGCCAGCAGCTTAATATTATCTGGAGCCTCGGAGCAGTACTTC. Its translation: CASSLILSGASEQYF. The variable domain in full, with the rest retrieved from reference TRBV7-3 and TRBJ2-4, is GAGVSQTPSNKVTEKGKYVELRCDPISGHTALYWYRQSLGQGPEFLIYFQGTGAADDSGLPNDRFFAVRPEGSVSTLKIQRTERGDSAVYLCASSLILSGASEQYFGAGTRLSVL.

This clonotype was counted only a few times. The chain carries TRBV20-1 and TRBJ2-1; tentative D call: TRBD2 (5 bases). CDR1 and CDR2 (germline): DFQATT, SNEGSKA (reference sequence). This CDR3 comprises 15 residues. Deletions cut 3 bases from V and 1 base from J, with 13 bases between. Here the CDR3 reads CSASMDRGSYNEQFF. The CDR3 nucleotides read TGCAGTGCTAGTATGGACCGGGGATCCTACAATGAGCAGTTCTTC.

This clonotype was picked up a small number of times. V usage is TRBV20-1 and J usage is TRBJ1-6, with no clear D. The V end lost 6 bases, the J end lost 5 bases, and 11 bases lay between the germline ends. Germline V gene sequence: CDR1 DFQATT, CDR2 SNEGSKA (reference sequence). The CDR3 consists of 13 residues. This CDR3 is CSAGPPDNSPLHF. The CDR3 DNA reads as TGCAGTGCCGGGCCACCTGATAATTCACCCCTCCACTTT.

This clonotype appeared once. The chain employs TRBV2 and TRBJ2-7, with 7 bases lining up with TRBD1. The trim removed 3 bases at V and 4 bases at J, leaving 6 bases unmatched. Germline loops: CDR1 SNHLY, CDR2 FYNNEI. CDR3 length: 14 residues. The CDR3: CASSDDRVPYEQYF. The CDR3 DNA is TGTGCCAGCAGTGATGACAGGGTCCCTTACGAGCAGTACTTC.

V gene TRBV5-1 combines with J gene TRBJ2-1; either TRBD1 or TRBD2 may fit D (5 bases each). The CDR3 sequence is 15 residues long. V was trimmed by 0 bases and J by 2 bases, leaving 9 bases between them. Germline CDR1 reads SGHRS; CDR2 reads YFSETQ. The CDR3 sequence: CASSLVGDPYNEQFF. As DNA, the CDR3 is TGCGCCAGCAGCTTGGTGGGGGACCCCTACAATGAGCAGTTCTTC.

This clonotype was observed a few times. V gene TRBV7-9 combines with J gene TRBJ2-1; 10 bases match TRBD2. There are 16 residues in the CDR3. With 4 bases clipped from V and 2 bases from J, the junction kept 5 bases outside the gene matches. CDR1 SEHNR and CDR2 FQNEAQ come from the germline V gene (reference sequence). In nucleotides, the CDR3 is TGTGCCAGCAGCTCCCCTCTAGCGGGAGCCTACAATGAGCAGTTCTTC. Translating gives CASSSPLAGAYNEQFF.

The chain uses TRBV6-1 and TRBJ1-1; D possibly corresponds to TRBD1 (6 bases). The V end lost 11 bases, the J end lost 4 bases, and 17 bases lay between the germline ends. Germline V gene sequence: CDR1 MNHNS, CDR2 SASEGT. The CDR3 loop spans 13 amino acids. CDR3: CAGGEWGATEAFF. CDR3 DNA: TGTGCCGGGGGGGAATGGGGGGCCACTGAAGCTTTCTTT.

The V call is TRBV5-8, the J call TRBJ2-7; the match to TRBD2 covers 10 bases. CDR1 and CDR2 (germline): SGHTS, YDEGEE. The junction had 14 bases not matched to a gene; V was cut back by 2 bases and J by 6 bases. This CDR3 spans 17 amino acids. The CDR3 region is CASSLGTSDTPWGEQYF. The CDR3 nucleotides read TGTGCCAGCAGCTTAGGGACTAGCGACACGCCTTGGGGCGAGCAGTACTTC.

The chain employs TRBV21-1 and TRBJ2-7; the table gives TRBD2 as D, unverified against the DNA. Judging by the DNA end, TRBJ2-5 fits better; the J call may be wrong. TRBV21-1 counts as a pseudogene. This CDR3 comprises 18 residues. CDR3 sequence (DNA): TGTGCCAGCAGCAAAGCCCCTCCCGCTAGCGGGAGGATTGAGACCCAGTACTTC. Protein sequence: CASSKAPPASGRIETQYF.

A note on this clonotype: The junction departs from germline at one end; a sequencing error may be responsible. This sequence joins TRBV28 and TRBJ2-7, with 7 bases aligning to TRBD2. The CDR3 is made up of 16 amino acids. Germline assignment: CDR1 MDHEN and CDR2 SYDVKM. The CDR3 loop reads CASSLWGGIPSYEQYF. CDR3 in DNA: TGCGCCAGCAGTTTATGGGGGGGTATCCCCTCCTACGAGCAGTACTTC. Complete variable domain (other parts from reference TRBV28 and TRBJ2-7): DVKVTQSSRYLVKRTGEKVFLECVQDMDHENMFWYRQDPGLGLRLIYFSYDVKMKEKGDIPEGYSVSREKKERFSLILESASTNQTSMYLCASSLWGGIPSYEQYFGPGTRLTVT.

Here the CDR3 DNA reads TGTGCCATCAGCGATTGGGGTAGCGGGGGGCGAGAGACCCAGTACTTC. Its translation is CAISDWGSGGRETQYF. The chain uses TRBV10-3 and TRBJ2-5, with 10 positions matching TRBD2. This CDR3 has 16 residues. Per germline, CDR1 ENHRY and CDR2 SYGVKD. The V gene end was trimmed by 6 bases and the J gene end by 4 bases; junction bases not matched to a gene: 11.

The CDR3 region is CASSPTWGAFF. The DNA for the CDR3 is TGTGCCAGCAGCCCTACTTGGGGAGCTTTCTTT. This chain joins TRBV11-2 and TRBJ1-1; D remains ambiguous. V lost 5 bases and J 10 bases, leaving 11 bases between the germline ends. The V gene's germline CDR1 is SGHAT and CDR2 FQNNGV. The CDR3 spans 11 residues.

This clonotype was seen a handful of times. V and J are TRBV5-1 and TRBJ1-6; unclear D gene. V lost 5 bases and J lost 4, with 13 bases in between. The germline gives CDR1 SGHRS, CDR2 YFSETQ. The CDR3 runs to 15 residues. The CDR3 loop is CASSILGQYNSPLHF. For the CDR3, the DNA is TGCGCCAGCAGTATTCTAGGGCAGTATAATTCACCCCTCCACTTT.

The CDR3 DNA reads TGCAGTGCTCACACAGGGAATGGCTACACCTTC. Its translation is CSAHTGNGYTF. The V call is TRBV20-1, the J call TRBJ1-2; a possible D gene is TRBD1 (6 bases). The CDR3 length is 11 residues. Trimming pared 5 bases from V and 6 bases from J, leaving 10 bases between. CDR1 and CDR2 from the germline V gene are DFQATT and SNEGSKA (reference sequence).

This clonotype turned up a few times. The chain couples TRBV6-6 to TRBJ1-4; weak D call: TRBD1 (5 bases). The CDR3 runs 16 residues. Looked up from germline, CDR1 is MNHNY and CDR2 is SVGAGI (reference sequence). The germline V and J ends were trimmed by 5 bases and 0 bases, with 13 bases remaining between them. The CDR3 DNA reads TGTGCCAGCAGTCCCCGACAGACTGCAACTAATGAAAAACTGTTTTTT. Protein sequence: CASSPRQTATNEKLFF.

Notes on this clonotype: A read error may account for a junction end that differs from germline. The V and J genes are TRBV4-1 and TRBJ2-7; tentatively, D is TRBD1 (6 bases). Germline CDR1 reads MGHRA; CDR2 reads YSYEKL. This CDR3 comprises 15 residues. The CDR3 spells CASSQEDRSSYGQYF. CDR3 coding DNA: TGCGCCAGCAGCCAGGAGGACAGAAGCTCCTACGGGCAGTACTTC.

This clonotype was detected a few times. This rearrangement joins TRBV6-1 to TRBJ2-2, with 8 bases fitting TRBD1. The V segment lost 6 bases and the J segment 4 bases; nucleotides outside the gene matches: 13. The CDR3 extends over 17 amino acids. Germline V gene sequence: CDR1 MNHNS, CDR2 SASEGT. The CDR3: CASSRFPGQGGTGELFF. The CDR3 DNA sequence: TGTGCCAGCAGCCGGTTTCCAGGACAGGGTGGCACCGGGGAGCTGTTTTTT.

This clonotype appeared once. This chain connects TRBV7-7 to TRBJ2-4, with D perhaps matching TRBD1 or TRBD2 (6 bases each). Near its end, the DNA agrees better with TRBJ2-5, so the J call may be wrong. The CDR3 length is 14 residues. CDR1 and CDR2 (germline): SSHAT, FNYEAQ (reference sequence). CDR3 sequence reads: CASSSGEASVTQYF. The DNA for the CDR3 is TGTGCCAGCAGCTCAGGGGAGGCTAGCGTGACCCAGTACTTC.

V is TRBV20-1 and J is TRBJ2-5; 9 nucleotides align to TRBD1. The CDR3 runs 14 residues. CDR1 is DFQATT and CDR2 is SNEGSKA in the germline V gene (reference sequence). Unmatched junction bases numbered 14, after V lost 6 bases and J lost 9 bases. CDR3 nucleotide sequence: TGCAGTGCCAACCGGGACAGGGAGAATCAGCCCCAGTACTTC. This sequence encodes CSANRDRENQPQYF.